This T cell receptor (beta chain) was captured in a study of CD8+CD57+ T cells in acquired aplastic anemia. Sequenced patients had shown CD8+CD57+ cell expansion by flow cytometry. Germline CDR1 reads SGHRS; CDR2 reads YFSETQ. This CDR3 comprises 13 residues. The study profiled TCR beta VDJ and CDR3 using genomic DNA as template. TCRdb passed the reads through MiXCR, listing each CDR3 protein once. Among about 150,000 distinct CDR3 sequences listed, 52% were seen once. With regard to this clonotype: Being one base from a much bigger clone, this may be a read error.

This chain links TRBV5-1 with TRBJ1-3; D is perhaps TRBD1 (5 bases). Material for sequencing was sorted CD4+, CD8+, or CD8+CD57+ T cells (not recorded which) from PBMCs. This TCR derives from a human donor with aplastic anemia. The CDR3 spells CASQPGHGNTVYF. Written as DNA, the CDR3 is TGCGCCAGCCAGCCGGGGCATGGAAACACCGTATATTTT.